Below are 20 T cell receptor beta chains sequenced from a single sample in a study of early T cells in non-severe SARS-CoV-2 infection. One entry per CDR3 protein results from TCRdb running MiXCR on the 5' RACE reads. The repertoire has tens of thousands of distinct CDR3 sequences, 18% of them found once; the top ten carry about 8.8%. Sample: whole blood, taken at baseline. The receptors here all came from an adult who was a healthcare worker with PCR-confirmed SARS-CoV-2 infection or an uninfected control (not recorded which).

This clonotype was picked up many times. The V call is TRBV2, the J call TRBJ1-5; D is ambiguous. Germline V gene lookup returns CDR1 SNHLY and CDR2 FYNNEI. V dropped 6 bases and J dropped 2 bases, with 14 bases sitting between them. This CDR3 spans 15 amino acids. This chain's CDR3 is CASSAGPHGNQPQHF. CDR3 nucleotide sequence: TGTGCCAGCAGCGCCGGGCCCCATGGCAATCAGCCCCAGCATTTT.

The chain couples TRBV7-6 to TRBJ2-5; the match to TRBD2 covers 7 bases. This CDR3 has 13 residues. The germline V gene has CDR1 SGHVS and CDR2 FNYEAQ. Losses at the gene ends were 6 bases for V and 5 bases for J; bases not matched to a gene: 6. CDR3 DNA: TGTGCCAGCAGGCGGACTAGTATGGAGACCCAGTACTTC. Protein product: CASRRTSMETQYF.

The J gene is TRBJ2-5, the V gene TRBV15; a weak D match, TRBD1 (7 bases). The V gene's germline CDR1 is LNHNV and CDR2 YYDKDF (reference sequence). V lost 1 base, J lost 0 bases, and 18 bases lay in between. There are 18 residues in the CDR3. The CDR3 sequence is CATSRVFAGTAYQETQYF. The CDR3 nucleotides read TGTGCCACCAGCAGAGTGTTCGCGGGGACAGCTTACCAAGAGACCCAGTACTTC.

The chain combines TRBV12-3 or TRBV12-4 with TRBJ2-7; perhaps D is TRBD1 or TRBD2 (6 bases each). The ends were cut back, 2 bases at V and 4 bases at J, with 12 bases in the middle. This CDR3 contains 14 residues. CDR3 coding DNA: TGTGCCAGCAGTTTATCGGGGGCCACATACGAGCAGTACTTC. It yields the protein CASSLSGATYEQYF.

The chain carries TRBV2 and TRBJ1-6; D call uncertain. The V end lost 1 base, the J end lost 7 bases, and 11 bases lay between the germline ends. CDR1 SNHLY and CDR2 FYNNEI come from the germline V gene. The length of the CDR3 is 15 residues. CDR3 in DNA: TGTGCCAGCAGTGAAGACGTGATTAGGAATTCACCCCTCCACTTT. Translated: CASSEDVIRNSPLHF.

Ten or more counts support this clonotype. The CDR3 DNA reads TGTGCCAGCAGCTTGGGACGGCAAGAGACCCAGTACTTC. The encoded protein is CASSLGRQETQYF. V and J are TRBV3-1 and TRBJ2-5; possibly TRBD1 or TRBD2 for D (5 bases each). This CDR3 region has 13 residues. Trimming shortened V by 5 bases and J by 2 bases, and 9 bases separated the two germline ends. Germline V gene sequence: CDR1 LGHDT, CDR2 YNNKEL (reference sequence).

This clonotype occurred a few times. The rearrangement uses TRBV6-2 or TRBV6-3 and TRBJ1-5, with D perhaps TRBD1 (6 bases). Germline assignment: CDR1 MNHEY and CDR2 SVGEGT. This CDR3 contains 15 residues. V was clipped by 5 bases and J by 7 bases, with 18 bases between them. The CDR3 DNA sequence: TGTGCCAGCAGTGAGCTTACAGGGCAGGGGCAGCCCCAGCATTTT. This translates into CASSELTGQGQPQHF.

This rearrangement joins TRBV3-1 to TRBJ2-5; TRBD2 matches at 7 bases. Germline values: CDR1 LGHDT, CDR2 YNNKEL (reference sequence). The length of the CDR3 is 14 residues. The junction had 4 bases not matched to a gene; V was cut back by 5 bases and J by 1 base. CDR3 loop: CASSGRGTQETQYF. CDR3 in DNA: TGTGCCAGCAGCGGGCGGGGGACCCAAGAGACCCAGTACTTC.

This clonotype has more than one count but fewer than ten. The chain recombines TRBV6-5 with TRBJ2-7; D might be TRBD2 (5 bases). CDR3 length equals 14 residues. CDR1 MNHEY and CDR2 SVGAGI come from the germline V gene. V lost 5 bases and J lost 2, with 13 bases in between. The CDR3 is CASSPGLGAYEQYF. The CDR3 region has the DNA TGTGCCAGCAGTCCCGGCCTGGGAGCCTACGAGCAGTACTTC.

V is TRBV10-3 and J is TRBJ2-7; tentative D call: TRBD2 (6 bases). CDR1 and CDR2 (germline): ENHRY, SYGVKD. The V end lost 0 bases, the J end lost 6 bases, and 9 bases lay between the germline ends. The length of the CDR3 is 13 residues. DNA of the CDR3: TGTGCCATCAGTGAGTCGGGGGGTGGCGAGCAGTACTTC. It is translated as CAISESGGGEQYF.

This clonotype was recorded a few times. The rearrangement joins TRBV19 to TRBJ2-1, with 8 bases aligning to TRBD2. The CDR3 has 14 amino acids. J was trimmed by 7 bases and V by 6 bases; bases with no gene match: 8. Germline CDR1 reads LNHDA; CDR2 reads SQIVND (reference sequence). CDR3 sequence: CASSTRLAPNEQFF. As DNA, the CDR3 is TGTGCCAGTAGCACCCGACTAGCGCCGAATGAGCAGTTCTTC.

This clonotype was seen more than once but under ten times. The chain links TRBV7-9 to TRBJ2-2; the match to TRBD2 covers 11 bases. Trimming at V came to 3 bases and at J to 1 base, leaving 10 bases not matched to a gene. The germline gives CDR1 SEHNR, CDR2 FQNEAQ (reference sequence). This CDR3 is 19 amino acids long. The chain's CDR3 is CASSFRLAGGNKNTGELFF. The CDR3, as DNA: TGTGCCAGCAGCTTCAGGCTAGCGGGAGGCAACAAGAACACCGGGGAGCTGTTTTTT.

This chain uses TRBV6-2 or TRBV6-3 with TRBJ2-2, with D perhaps assigned TRBD1 or TRBD2 (5 bases each). The V and J ends lost 5 bases and 7 bases respectively, with 14 bases between them. Germline lookup yields CDR1 MNHEY and CDR2 SVGEGT. This CDR3 spans 14 amino acids. CDR3: CASSRTVRGGELFF. As DNA, the CDR3 is TGTGCCAGCAGTCGGACGGTGAGGGGCGGGGAGCTGTTTTTT.

The chain recombines TRBV6-5 with TRBJ1-3; TRBD1 might be the D (5 bases). The V end was cut by 5 bases, the J end by 3 bases, with 14 bases between. Germline CDR1 reads MNHEY; CDR2 reads SVGAGI. CDR3 length: 15 residues. Here the CDR3 DNA reads TGTGCCAGCAGTCCATCAGGGTTGGGTGGAAACACCATATATTTT. Its translation: CASSPSGLGGNTIYF.

The sample holds many counts of this clonotype. The chain combines TRBV21-1 with TRBJ2-1. TRBV21-1 is classified as a pseudogene. The CDR3 is 14 amino acids. Here the CDR3 DNA reads TGTGCCAGCAGCAATGACTCGTCTGAGAATGAGCAGTTCTTC. It encodes CASSNDSSENEQFF.

The chain combines TRBV19 with TRBJ2-1; the D gene is possibly TRBD1 (5 bases). The germline gives CDR1 LNHDA, CDR2 SQIVND (reference sequence). V shed 1 base and J shed 6 bases, with 7 bases lying between them. CDR3 length equals 13 residues. This CDR3 reads CASSIGQPNEQFF. CDR3 bases: TGTGCCAGTAGTATAGGACAGCCCAATGAGCAGTTCTTC.

V usage is TRBV2 and J usage is TRBJ2-2; D remains unclear. The CDR3 length is 14 residues. CDR1 and CDR2 from the germline V gene are SNHLY and FYNNEI. V was cut by 4 bases and J by 1 base, with 7 bases left in between. CDR3 DNA: TGTGCCAGCAGTGGAGTTGGGAACACCGGGGAGCTGTTTTTT. Protein: CASSGVGNTGELFF.

This clonotype turned up a few times. The V call is TRBV19, the J call TRBJ2-5; TRBD1 is a possible D gene (6 bases). The CDR3 is 16 amino acids. Trimming removed 5 bases at V and 2 bases at J, with 18 bases between. Germline V CDR1 and CDR2: LNHDA, SQIVND (reference sequence). CDR3 sequence: CASSSHLKGQQETQYF. The CDR3 nucleotides are TGTGCCAGTAGTTCTCATCTAAAAGGACAGCAAGAGACCCAGTACTTC.

This clonotype was observed a few times. V and J are TRBV14 and TRBJ2-5, with TRBD2 matching over 11 bases. CDR1 SGHDN and CDR2 FVKESK come from the germline V gene. This CDR3 has 15 residues. The V and J ends lost 4 bases and 2 bases, in that order; junction bases with no gene match: 3. DNA for the CDR3: TGTGCCAGCAGCCGGACTAGCGGGTTTCAAGAGACCCAGTACTTC. Translated: CASSRTSGFQETQYF.

The chain links TRBV28 to TRBJ1-3; D gene ambiguous. Trimming pared 2 bases from V and 0 bases from J, leaving 5 bases between. Looked up from germline, CDR1 is MDHEN and CDR2 is SYDVKM. The CDR3 covers 14 residues. As DNA, the CDR3 is TGTGCCAGCAGTTTAGTACACTCTGGAAACACCATATATTTT. Encoded protein: CASSLVHSGNTIYF.